This TCR beta chain was obtained from a study of T cell responses to AZD1222 COVID-19 vaccine. Measured with immunoSEQ multiplex PCR; TCRdb has only the in-frame clones, and not every one. The repertoire has about 120,000 clones, more than 70% of them found once; the top ten carry around 3.8%. Study results and limitations: Donors were mostly white British, more females; clonal diversity possibly underestimated. Baseline testing showed seropositivity in only a handful of AZD1222 recipients. Breadth and depth of Spike-specific TCRs rose after two AZD1222 doses. Samples come after the peak T cell response, not at day 14.

The germline CDR1 and CDR2 sequences are SGHTS and YDEGEE. The V end was cut by 5 bases, the J end by 0 bases, with 2 bases between. This CDR3 is 11 amino acids long. Turning to this clone: Its antigen is as yet unknown.

This sequence was found in an adult who received the AZD1222 COVID-19 vaccine. The V and J genes are TRBV5-8 and TRBJ1-1; D is uncertain. Specimen: peripheral blood, collected 28 days after the second AZD1222 dose. The CDR3 here is CASRMNTEAFF. Written as DNA, the CDR3 is TGTGCCAGCAGAATGAACACTGAAGCTTTCTTT.